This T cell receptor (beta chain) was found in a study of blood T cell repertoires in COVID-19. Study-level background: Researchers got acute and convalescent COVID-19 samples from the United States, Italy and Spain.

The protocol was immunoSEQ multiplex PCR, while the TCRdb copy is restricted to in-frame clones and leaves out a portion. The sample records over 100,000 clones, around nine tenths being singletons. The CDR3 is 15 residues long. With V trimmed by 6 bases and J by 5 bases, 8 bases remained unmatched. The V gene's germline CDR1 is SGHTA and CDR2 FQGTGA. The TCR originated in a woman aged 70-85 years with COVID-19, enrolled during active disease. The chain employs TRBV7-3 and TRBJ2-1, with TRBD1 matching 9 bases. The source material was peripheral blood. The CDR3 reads CASRPGTGIHNEQFF. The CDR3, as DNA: TGTGCCAGCAGACCCGGGACAGGGATTCACAATGAGCAGTTCTTC.